Reported below is one T cell receptor beta chain. A junction boundary mismatches the germline segment, possibly from a read error. This sample is part of a study of long-term antiretroviral therapy in people with HIV. Study information: A decade or so separates the oldest specimens from the later 2015 immediate-ART recommendation.

Germline V gene lookup returns CDR1 SNHLY and CDR2 FYNNEI. This CDR3 is 15 amino acids long. A v3.0 immunoSEQ assay was performed at survey level. Only in-frame clones appear in the TCRdb table, and some are missing; sequencing was by immunoSEQ multiplex PCR. The repertoire consists of about 21,000 clones, with 88% occurring once and the leading ten covering under 4%. The chain has TRBV2 and TRBJ2-1; 11 positions agree with TRBD2. This clonotype originated in a man aged 55 to 69 with HIV. Sequences were derived from unsorted PBMCs, sampled 2.3 years after starting antiretroviral therapy. The CDR3 region has the DNA TGTGCCAGCACTGAACTAGCGGGGGCTTTGAGTGAGCAGTTCTTC. Translated, it gives CASTELAGALSEQFF.